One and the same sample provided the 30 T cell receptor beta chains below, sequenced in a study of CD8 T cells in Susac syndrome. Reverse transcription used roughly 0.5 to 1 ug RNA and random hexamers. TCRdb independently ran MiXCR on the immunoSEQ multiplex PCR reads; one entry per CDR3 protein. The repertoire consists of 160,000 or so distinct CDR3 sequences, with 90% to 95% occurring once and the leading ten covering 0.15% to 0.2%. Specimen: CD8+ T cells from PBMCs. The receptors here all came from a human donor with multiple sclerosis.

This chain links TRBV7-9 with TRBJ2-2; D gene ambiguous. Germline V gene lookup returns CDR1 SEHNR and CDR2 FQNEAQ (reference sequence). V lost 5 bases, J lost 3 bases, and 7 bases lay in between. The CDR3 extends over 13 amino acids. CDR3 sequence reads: CASSPDYTGELFF. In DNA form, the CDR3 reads TGTGCCAGCAGCCCCGACTACACCGGGGAGCTGTTTTTT. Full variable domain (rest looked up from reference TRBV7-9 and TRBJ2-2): DTGVSQNPRHKITKRGQNVTFRCDPISEHNRLYWYRQTLGQGPEFLTYFQNEAQLEKSRLLSDRFSAERPKGSFSTLEIQRTEQGDSAMYLCASSPDYTGELFFGEGSRLTVL.

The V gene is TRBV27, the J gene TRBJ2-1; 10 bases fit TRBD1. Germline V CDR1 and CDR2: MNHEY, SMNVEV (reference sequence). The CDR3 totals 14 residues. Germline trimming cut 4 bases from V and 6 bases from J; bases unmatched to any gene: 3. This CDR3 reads CASSSGTGANEQFF. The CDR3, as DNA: TGTGCCAGCAGTTCCGGGACAGGGGCCAATGAGCAGTTCTTC.

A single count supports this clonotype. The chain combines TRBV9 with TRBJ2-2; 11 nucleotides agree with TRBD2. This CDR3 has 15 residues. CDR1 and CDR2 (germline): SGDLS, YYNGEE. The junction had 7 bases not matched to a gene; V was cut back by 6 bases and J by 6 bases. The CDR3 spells CASTRLAGGPGELFF. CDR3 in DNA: TGTGCCAGCACACGTCTAGCGGGAGGTCCCGGGGAGCTGTTTTTT.

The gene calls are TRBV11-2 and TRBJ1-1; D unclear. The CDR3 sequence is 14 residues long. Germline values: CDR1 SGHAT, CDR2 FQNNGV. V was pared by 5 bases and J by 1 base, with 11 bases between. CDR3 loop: CASSPVRPNTEAFF. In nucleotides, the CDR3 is TGTGCCAGCAGCCCCGTCCGGCCGAACACTGAAGCTTTCTTT.

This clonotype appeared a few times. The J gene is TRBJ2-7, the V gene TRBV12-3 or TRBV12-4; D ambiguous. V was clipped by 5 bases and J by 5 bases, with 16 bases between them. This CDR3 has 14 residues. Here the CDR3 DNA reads TGTGCCAGCAGTCCCCCCGGTTCCCCACACGAGCAGTACTTC. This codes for CASSPPGSPHEQYF.

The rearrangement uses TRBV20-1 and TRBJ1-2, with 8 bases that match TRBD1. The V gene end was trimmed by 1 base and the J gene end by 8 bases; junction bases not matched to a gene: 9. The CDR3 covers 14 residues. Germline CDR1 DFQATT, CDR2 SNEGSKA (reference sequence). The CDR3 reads CSARGTGGKNGYTF. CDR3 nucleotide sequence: TGCAGTGCTAGAGGAACAGGGGGAAAGAACGGCTACACCTTC.

CDR3 protein: CASSQEGGSYEQYF. The CDR3 DNA sequence: TGCGCCAGCAGCCAAGAGGGGGGTTCTTACGAGCAGTACTTC. The J gene is TRBJ2-7, the V gene TRBV4-1, with a tentative D call TRBD2 (6 bases). Per germline, CDR1 MGHRA and CDR2 YSYEKL. The CDR3 has 14 residues. The ends were cut back, 0 bases at V and 4 bases at J, with 10 bases in the middle.

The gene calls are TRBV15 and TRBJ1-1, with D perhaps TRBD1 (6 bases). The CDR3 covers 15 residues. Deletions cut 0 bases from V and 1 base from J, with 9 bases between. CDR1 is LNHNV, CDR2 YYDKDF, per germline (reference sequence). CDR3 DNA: TGTGCCACCAGCAGAGAGGGACAAGCGAACACTGAAGCTTTCTTT. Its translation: CATSREGQANTEAFF.

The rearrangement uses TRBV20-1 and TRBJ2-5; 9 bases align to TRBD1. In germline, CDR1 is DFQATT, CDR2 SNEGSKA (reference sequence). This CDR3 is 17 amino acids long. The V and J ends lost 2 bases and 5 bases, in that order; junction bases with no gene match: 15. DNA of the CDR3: TGCAGTGCTAGATCCCGGGACAGGGCGACCTATTGGGAGACCCAGTACTTC. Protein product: CSARSRDRATYWETQYF.

This chain's CDR3 is CASSLFSGSGVSEQYF. Written as DNA, the CDR3 is TGTGCCAGCAGCTTGTTCTCAGGCTCAGGGGTCTCCGAGCAGTACTTC. V and J are TRBV7-3 and TRBJ2-7; possible D gene TRBD1, 6 bases. The CDR3 is 16 amino acids. V lost 3 bases to trimming and J lost 6 bases, with 21 bases between them. In germline, CDR1 is SGHTA, CDR2 FQGTGA.

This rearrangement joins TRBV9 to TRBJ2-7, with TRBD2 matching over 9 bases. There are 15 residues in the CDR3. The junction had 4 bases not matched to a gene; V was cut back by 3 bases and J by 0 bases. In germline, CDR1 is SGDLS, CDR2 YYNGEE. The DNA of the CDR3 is TGTGCCAGCAGCGCTAGCGGGGCTAGCTCCTACGAGCAGTACTTC. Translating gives CASSASGASSYEQYF.

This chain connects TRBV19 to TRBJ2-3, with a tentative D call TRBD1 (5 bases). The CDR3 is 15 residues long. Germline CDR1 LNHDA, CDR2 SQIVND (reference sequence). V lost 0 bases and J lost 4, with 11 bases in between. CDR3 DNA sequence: TGTGCCAGTAGTATAGAGGCAGGGCTGGCAGATACGCAGTATTTT. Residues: CASSIEAGLADTQYF. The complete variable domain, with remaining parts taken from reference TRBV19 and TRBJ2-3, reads DGGITQSPKYLFRKEGQNVTLSCEQNLNHDAMYWYRQDPGQGLRLIYYSQIVNDFQKGDIAEGYSVSREKKESFPLTVTSAQKNPTAFYLCASSIEAGLADTQYFGPGTRLTVL.

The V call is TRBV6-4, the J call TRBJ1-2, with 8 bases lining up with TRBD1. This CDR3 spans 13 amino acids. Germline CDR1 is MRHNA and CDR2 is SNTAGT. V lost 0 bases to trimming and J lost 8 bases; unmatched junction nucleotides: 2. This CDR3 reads CASSDSDRGGYTF. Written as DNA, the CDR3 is TGTGCCAGCAGTGACTCCGACAGGGGAGGCTACACCTTC.

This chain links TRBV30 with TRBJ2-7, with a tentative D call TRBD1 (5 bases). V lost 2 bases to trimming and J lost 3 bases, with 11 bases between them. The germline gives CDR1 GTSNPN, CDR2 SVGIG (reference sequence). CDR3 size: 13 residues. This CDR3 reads CAWSPGHNYEQYF. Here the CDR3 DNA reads TGTGCCTGGAGTCCCGGACACAACTACGAGCAGTACTTC. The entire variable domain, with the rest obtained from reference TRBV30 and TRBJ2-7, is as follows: SQTIHQWPATLVQPVGSPLSLECTVEGTSNPNLYWYRQAAGRGLQLLFYSVGIGQISSEVPQNLSASRPQDRQFILSSKKLLLSDSGFYLCAWSPGHNYEQYFGPGTRLTVT.

The CDR3: CASSQVAGVTYEQYF. Here the CDR3 DNA reads TGTGCCAGCAGCCAAGTAGCGGGGGTAACCTACGAGCAGTACTTC. The rearrangement joins TRBV3-1 to TRBJ2-7, with 9 bases lining up with TRBD2. The CDR3 sequence is 15 residues long. J lost 2 bases, V lost 1 base, and 3 bases had no gene match. Per germline, CDR1 LGHDT and CDR2 YNNKEL (reference sequence).

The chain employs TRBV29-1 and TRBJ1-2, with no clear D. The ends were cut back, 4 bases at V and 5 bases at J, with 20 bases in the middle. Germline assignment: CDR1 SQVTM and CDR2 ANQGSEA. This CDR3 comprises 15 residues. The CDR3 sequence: CSVAGSRRVEYGYTF. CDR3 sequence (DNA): TGCAGCGTTGCAGGAAGTAGAAGGGTGGAATATGGCTACACCTTC.

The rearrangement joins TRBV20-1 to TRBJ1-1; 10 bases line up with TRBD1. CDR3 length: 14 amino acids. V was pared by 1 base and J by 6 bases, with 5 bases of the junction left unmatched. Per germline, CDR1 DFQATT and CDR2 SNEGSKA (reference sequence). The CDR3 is CSARASDRGPEAFF. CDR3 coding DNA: TGCAGTGCTAGAGCGAGCGACAGGGGGCCTGAAGCTTTCTTT.

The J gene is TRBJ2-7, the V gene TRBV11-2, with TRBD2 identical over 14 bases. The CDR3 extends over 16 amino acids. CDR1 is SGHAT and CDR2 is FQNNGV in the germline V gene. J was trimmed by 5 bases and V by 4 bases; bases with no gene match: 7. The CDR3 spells CASSSKRGLAGDEQYF. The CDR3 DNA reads TGTGCCAGCAGCTCCAAGAGGGGACTAGCGGGAGACGAGCAGTACTTC.

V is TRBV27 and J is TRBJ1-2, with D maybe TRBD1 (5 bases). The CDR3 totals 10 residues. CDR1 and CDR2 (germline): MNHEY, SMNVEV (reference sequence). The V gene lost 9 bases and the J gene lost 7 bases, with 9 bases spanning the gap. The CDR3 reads CARTGGGYTF. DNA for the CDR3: TGTGCCAGGACGGGGGGTGGCTACACCTTC.

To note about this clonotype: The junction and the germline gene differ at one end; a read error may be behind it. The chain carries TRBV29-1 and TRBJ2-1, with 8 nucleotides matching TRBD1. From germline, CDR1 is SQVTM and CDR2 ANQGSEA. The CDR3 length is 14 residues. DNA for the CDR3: TGCAGCGTTGAAGGACAGGGGCTACTCAATCAGCAGTTCTTC. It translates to CSVEGQGLLNQQFF.

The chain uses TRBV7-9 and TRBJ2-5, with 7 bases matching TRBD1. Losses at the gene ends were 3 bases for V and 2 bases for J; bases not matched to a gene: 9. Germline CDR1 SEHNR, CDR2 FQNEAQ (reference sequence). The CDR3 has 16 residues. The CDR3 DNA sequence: TGTGCCAGCAGCTTTCTTGGGACAGCTGTGCAAGAGACCCAGTACTTC. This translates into CASSFLGTAVQETQYF.

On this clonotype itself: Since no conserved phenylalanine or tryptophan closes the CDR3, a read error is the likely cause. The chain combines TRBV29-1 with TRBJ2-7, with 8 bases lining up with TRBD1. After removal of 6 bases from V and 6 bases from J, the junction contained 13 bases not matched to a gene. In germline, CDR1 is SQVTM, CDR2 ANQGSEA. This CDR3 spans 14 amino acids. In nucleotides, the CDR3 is TGCAGCGTCGACGTGACAGGGACAGGAAGCGAGCAGTACTCC. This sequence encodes CSVDVTGTGSEQYS.

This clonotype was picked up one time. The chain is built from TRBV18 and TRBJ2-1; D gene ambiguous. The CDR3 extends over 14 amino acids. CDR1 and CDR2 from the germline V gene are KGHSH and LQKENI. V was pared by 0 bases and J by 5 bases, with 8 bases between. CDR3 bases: TGTGCCAGCTCACCACCGGTCTTTGACAATGAGCAGTTCTTC. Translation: CASSPPVFDNEQFF. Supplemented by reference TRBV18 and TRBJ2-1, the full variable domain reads NAGVMQNPRHLVRRRGQEARLRCSPMKGHSHVYWYRQLPEEGLKFMVYLQKENIIDESGMPKERFSAEFPKEGPSILRIQQVVRGDSAAYFCASSPPVFDNEQFFGPGTRLTVL.

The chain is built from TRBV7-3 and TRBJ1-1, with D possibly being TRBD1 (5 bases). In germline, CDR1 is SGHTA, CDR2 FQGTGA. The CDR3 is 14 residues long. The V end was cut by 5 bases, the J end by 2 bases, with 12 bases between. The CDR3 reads CASSAWGPNTEAFF. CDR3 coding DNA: TGTGCCAGCAGCGCATGGGGCCCTAACACTGAAGCTTTCTTT.

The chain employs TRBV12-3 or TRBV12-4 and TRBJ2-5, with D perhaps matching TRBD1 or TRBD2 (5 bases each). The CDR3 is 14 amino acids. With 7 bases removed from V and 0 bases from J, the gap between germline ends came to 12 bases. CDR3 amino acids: CASTAGTHQETQYF. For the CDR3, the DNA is TGTGCCAGCACCGCAGGGACCCACCAAGAGACCCAGTACTTC.

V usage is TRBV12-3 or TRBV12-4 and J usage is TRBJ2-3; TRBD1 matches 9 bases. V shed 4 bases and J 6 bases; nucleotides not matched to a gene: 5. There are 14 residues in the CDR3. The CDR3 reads CASSSGTGWDTQYF. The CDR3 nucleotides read TGTGCCAGCAGTTCGGGGACAGGGTGGGATACGCAGTATTTT.

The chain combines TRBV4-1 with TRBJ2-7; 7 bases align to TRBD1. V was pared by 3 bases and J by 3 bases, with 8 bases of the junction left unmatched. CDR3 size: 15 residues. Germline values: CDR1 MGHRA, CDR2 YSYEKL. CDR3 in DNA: TGCGCCAGCAGCCAGGAGACAGGGCAAGGCTACGAGCAGTACTTC. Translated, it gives CASSQETGQGYEQYF.

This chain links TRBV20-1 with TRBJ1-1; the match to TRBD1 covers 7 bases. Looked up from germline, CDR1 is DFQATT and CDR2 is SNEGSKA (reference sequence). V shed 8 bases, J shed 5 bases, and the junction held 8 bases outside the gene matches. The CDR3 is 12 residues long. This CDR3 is CSPTGFLTEAFF. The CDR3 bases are TGCAGTCCGACAGGGTTCTTAACTGAAGCTTTCTTT.

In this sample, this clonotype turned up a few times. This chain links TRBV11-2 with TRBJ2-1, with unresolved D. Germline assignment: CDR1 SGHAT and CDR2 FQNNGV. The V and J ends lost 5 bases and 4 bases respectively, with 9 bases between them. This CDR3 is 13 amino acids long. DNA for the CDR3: TGTGCCAGCAGCCAGGACCCTTACAATGAGCAGTTCTTC. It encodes CASSQDPYNEQFF.

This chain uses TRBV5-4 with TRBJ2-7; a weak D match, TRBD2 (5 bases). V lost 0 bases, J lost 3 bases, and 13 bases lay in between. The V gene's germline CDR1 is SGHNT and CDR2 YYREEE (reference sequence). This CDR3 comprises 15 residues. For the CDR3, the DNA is TGTGCCAGCAGCTTGGACGGGGTGACCAGCTACGAGCAGTACTTC. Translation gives CASSLDGVTSYEQYF.